Presented here are 32 T cell receptor beta chains from one specimen sequenced in a study of OX40 agonist ivuxolimab in advanced cancers. TCRdb keeps only in-frame clones here, not all; method: immunoSEQ multiplex PCR. Of about 51,000 clones detected, about 80% appear once; the ten largest clones hold about 2.9%. The sample here was CD4+ or CD8+ T cells sorted from blood, taken in a trial of the OX40 agonist ivuxolimab. These receptors originate from an adult with an advanced solid tumor such as melanoma, head and neck, liver or kidney cancer.

The V call is TRBV6-5, the J call TRBJ1-1, with D unclear. The ends were cut back, 6 bases at V and 1 base at J, with 9 bases in the middle. Germline V gives CDR1 MNHEY, CDR2 SVGAGI. This CDR3 has 13 amino acids. CDR3 sequence reads: CASRTAQNTEAFF. The CDR3, as DNA: TGTGCCAGCAGGACGGCTCAGAACACTGAAGCTTTCTTT.

The V and J genes are TRBV10-3 and TRBJ2-7; perhaps D is TRBD1 or TRBD2 (5 bases each). The CDR3 length is 13 residues. Germline V gene data show CDR1 as ENHRY and CDR2 as SYGVKD. The ends were cut back, 5 bases at V and 0 bases at J, with 8 bases in the middle. The DNA for the CDR3 is TGTGCCATCAGTAATGGGGGCTCCTACGAGCAGTACTTC. Protein product: CAISNGGSYEQYF.

The CDR3 protein is CASSQKSASGGDTDTQYF. In DNA form, the CDR3 reads TGTGCCAGCAGCCAAAAGTCGGCTAGCGGGGGGGATACAGATACGCAGTATTTT. The V gene is TRBV14, the J gene TRBJ2-3; 12 positions match TRBD2. The V and J ends lost 2 bases and 3 bases, in that order; junction bases with no gene match: 9. CDR1 and CDR2 from the germline V gene are SGHDN and FVKESK. This CDR3 is built from 18 residues.

The rearrangement links TRBV11-2 to TRBJ2-5; TRBD2 agrees at 13 bases. The CDR3 spans 16 residues. The germline CDR1 and CDR2 sequences are SGHAT and FQNNGV. J gave up 4 bases and V 5 bases, and 7 bases lay outside the gene matches. The CDR3 loop reads CASSGGTSGAGETQYF. CDR3 DNA: TGTGCCAGCAGCGGCGGGACTAGCGGGGCCGGAGAGACCCAGTACTTC.

The rearrangement links TRBV21-1 to TRBJ2-5; TRBD2, the table's D call, lacks a check against the DNA. TRBV21-1 is a pseudogene. The CDR3 consists of 17 residues. As DNA, the CDR3 is TGTGCCAGCAGCAAAGTCCCCCCTAGCTGGGGTATTGAGACCCAGTACTTC. It yields the protein CASSKVPPSWGIETQYF.

There are a few counts of this clone. The chain couples TRBV4-1 to TRBJ1-1; D is uncertain. Germline V gives CDR1 MGHRA, CDR2 YSYEKL. This CDR3 contains 13 residues. Trimming removed 3 bases at V and 4 bases at J, with 9 bases between. The CDR3, as DNA: TGCGCCAGCAGCCAGGACTTCGCCACTGAAGCTTTCTTT. It is translated as CASSQDFATEAFF.

The chain uses TRBV7-9 and TRBJ2-3; TRBD1 matches 9 bases. The CDR3 runs to 15 residues. The V gene end was trimmed by 7 bases and the J gene end by 9 bases; junction bases not matched to a gene: 14. The germline V gene has CDR1 SEHNR and CDR2 FQNEAQ (reference sequence). CDR3 nucleotides: TGTGCCAGCAACTCCCCGGGACAGGGTCTTTACACGCAGTATTTT. Amino acids: CASNSPGQGLYTQYF.

The chain joins TRBV5-5 to TRBJ1-2; D is unclear. Between the trimmed V and J ends, which lost 6 bases and 2 bases, there was a span of 11 bases. The CDR3 has 13 amino acids. From germline, CDR1 is SGHKS and CDR2 YYEKEE (reference sequence). For the CDR3, the DNA is TGTGCCAGCAACCGTGATCTAAACTATGGCTACACCTTC. Translated, it gives CASNRDLNYGYTF.

This rearrangement joins TRBV7-9 to TRBJ1-1; a possible D gene is TRBD1 (5 bases). Germline CDR1 SEHNR, CDR2 FQNEAQ (reference sequence). The CDR3 covers 14 residues. Between the trimmed V and J ends, which lost 2 bases and 3 bases, there was a span of 10 bases. The CDR3 nucleotides are TGTGCCAGCAGCTTATTATCGGGGGACACTGAAGCTTTCTTT. It yields the protein CASSLLSGDTEAFF.

The V gene is TRBV5-6, the J gene TRBJ1-2; tentative D call: TRBD1 (5 bases). V was clipped by 2 bases and J by 3 bases, with 8 bases between them. This CDR3 has 13 residues. Germline V gene data show CDR1 as SGHDT and CDR2 as YYEEEE. The CDR3 reads CASSFSGHYGYTF. The CDR3, as DNA: TGTGCCAGCAGCTTTTCAGGGCACTATGGCTACACCTTC.

The chain is built from TRBV4-1 and TRBJ2-7; the D gene is possibly TRBD1 (6 bases). V was shortened by 1 base and J by 3 bases, with 13 bases between the two germline ends. This CDR3 region has 15 residues. CDR1 is MGHRA, CDR2 YSYEKL, per germline. CDR3 protein: CASSQAGAYDYEQYF. The DNA of the CDR3 is TGCGCCAGCAGCCAAGCAGGGGCGTATGACTACGAGCAGTACTTC.

The chain combines TRBV7-9 with TRBJ1-5; D is undetermined. V lost 5 bases and J 6 bases, leaving 20 bases between the germline ends. The CDR3 contains 16 residues. CDR1 and CDR2 (germline): SEHNR, FQNEAQ (reference sequence). CDR3 region: CASSKETLIAGQPQHF. In nucleotides, the CDR3 is TGTGCCAGCAGCAAGGAGACCCTCATAGCGGGTCAGCCCCAGCATTTT. The full variable domain, its missing parts supplied by reference TRBV7-9 and TRBJ1-5, is DTGVSQNPRHKITKRGQNVTFRCDPISEHNRLYWYRQTLGQGPEFLTYFQNEAQLEKSRLLSDRFSAERPKGSFSTLEIQRTEQGDSAMYLCASSKETLIAGQPQHFGDGTRLSIL.

The chain joins TRBV5-6 to TRBJ1-4; D gene uncertain. V was trimmed by 4 bases and J by 4 bases, leaving 14 bases between them. The CDR3 length is 15 residues. Germline lookup yields CDR1 SGHDT and CDR2 YYEEEE. The CDR3 sequence: CASSPGPSGNEKLFF. The CDR3 bases are TGTGCCAGCAGCCCAGGTCCGTCGGGTAATGAAAAACTGTTTTTT.

The sample holds a few counts of this clone. The chain employs TRBV6-5 and TRBJ1-5; 7 bases line up with TRBD1. The germline V gene encodes CDR1 MNHEY and CDR2 SVGAGI. The ends lost 5 bases at V and 1 base at J; junction bases unmatched: 2. The CDR3 is 14 amino acids. CDR3 bases: TGTGCCAGCAGTCAGGGGGGGAGCAATCAGCCCCAGCATTTT. It specifies CASSQGGSNQPQHF.

The rearrangement uses TRBV4-1 and TRBJ2-5; TRBD1 aligns across 7 bases. This CDR3 comprises 15 residues. Germline CDR1 is MGHRA and CDR2 is YSYEKL. With 3 bases clipped from V and 2 bases from J, the junction kept 6 bases outside the gene matches. CDR3 nucleotide sequence: TGCGCCAGCAGCCAGTCGGGACAGCGACAAGAGACCCAGTACTTC. Translated: CASSQSGQRQETQYF.

The V and J genes are TRBV6-4 and TRBJ1-2; 9 bases fit TRBD1. Germline V gives CDR1 MRHNA, CDR2 SNTAGT. CDR3 length equals 12 residues. With V trimmed by 8 bases and J by 8 bases, 6 bases remained unmatched. CDR3 sequence: CASPQGALGYTF. The DNA for the CDR3 is TGTGCCAGCCCACAGGGGGCACTCGGCTACACCTTC.

The count of this clone is one. The chain is built from TRBV2 and TRBJ2-5, with D possibly matching TRBD1 (6 bases). V lost 6 bases, J lost 6 bases, and 20 bases lay in between. The CDR3 runs 15 residues. Germline V lookup: CDR1 SNHLY, CDR2 FYNNEI. In DNA, the CDR3 is TGTGCCAGCAGCCTCGACAGGCTGGGGGAGCAGACCCAGTACTTC. Encoded protein: CASSLDRLGEQTQYF.

This chain joins TRBV2 and TRBJ1-3; 9 bases line up with TRBD1. J lost 1 base, V lost 11 bases, and 12 bases had no gene match. The CDR3 length is 16 residues. Per the germline V gene, CDR1 is SNHLY and CDR2 is FYNNEI. CDR3: CAWTVGTGFSGNTIYF. CDR3 in DNA: TGTGCCTGGACGGTCGGGACAGGGTTTTCTGGAAACACCATATATTTT.

The table lists this clone with a few counts. V gene TRBV9 combines with J gene TRBJ2-1; 8 nucleotides agree with TRBD2. V was pared by 4 bases and J by 15 bases, with 18 bases of the junction left unmatched. CDR1 and CDR2 (germline): SGDLS, YYNGEE. There are 15 residues in the CDR3. CDR3 in DNA: TGTGCCAGCAGCCCTCCCTTGGCGGGGGGCGATACGGGGTTCTTC. It codes for CASSPPLAGGDTGFF.

This rearrangement joins TRBV18 to TRBJ2-3; D is ambiguous. The ends were cut back, 2 bases at V and 5 bases at J, with 17 bases in the middle. The CDR3 is 16 residues long. Germline CDR1 and CDR2: KGHSH and LQKENI. CDR3 amino acids: CASSPYAGSPVDTQYF. CDR3 nucleotides: TGTGCCAGCTCACCATACGCCGGCAGCCCGGTAGATACGCAGTATTTT.

The chain couples TRBV7-9 to TRBJ1-2, with a possible D match to TRBD1 (6 bases). Per the germline V gene, CDR1 is SEHNR and CDR2 is FQNEAQ (reference sequence). This CDR3 contains 16 residues. V lost 1 base to trimming and J lost 4 bases, with 16 bases between them. The CDR3 region has the DNA TGTGCCAGCAGCTTAGGTTTCGCACCCAGGGGCTATGGCTACACCTTC. It specifies CASSLGFAPRGYGYTF.

The chain joins TRBV6-5 to TRBJ1-6, with D possibly TRBD1 on 5 matching bases. V gave up 6 bases and J gave up 8 bases, with 17 bases separating them. The CDR3 loop spans 15 amino acids. Germline CDR1 and CDR2: MNHEY and SVGAGI. CDR3 sequence reads: CASSRLRGGDSPLHF. The CDR3 region has the DNA TGTGCCAGCAGCCGACTCCGGGGCGGGGATTCACCCCTCCACTTT.

The gene calls are TRBV5-6 and TRBJ1-2, with 10 bases matching TRBD1. Germline CDR1 SGHDT, CDR2 YYEEEE. The CDR3 length is 16 residues. V was pared by 4 bases and J by 0 bases, with 6 bases of the junction left unmatched. DNA for the CDR3: TGTGCCAGCAGCCCAGGACAGGGGGATTCTAACTATGGCTACACCTTC. It specifies CASSPGQGDSNYGYTF.

The chain uses TRBV6-5 and TRBJ2-5; TRBD1 matches at 8 bases. The better agreement between TRBJ2-7 and the DNA end casts doubt on the J call. CDR1 and CDR2 from the germline V gene are MNHEY and SVGAGI. The CDR3 contains 16 residues. The CDR3 DNA sequence: TGTGCCAGCAGTTACCGCTGGACAGGGAATCCCTACGAGCAGTACTTC. Its protein product is CASSYRWTGNPYEQYF.

The chain combines TRBV5-1 with TRBJ2-7, with D hard to call. Germline loops: CDR1 SGHRS, CDR2 YFSETQ. Trimming stripped 0 bases from V and 2 bases from J, with 6 bases between. The CDR3 loop spans 13 amino acids. The CDR3 sequence is CASSLETTYEQYF. Written as DNA, the CDR3 is TGCGCCAGCAGCTTGGAGACAACCTACGAGCAGTACTTC. The whole variable domain, filled in from reference TRBV5-1 and TRBJ2-7, reads KAGVTQTPRYLIKTRGQQVTLSCSPISGHRSVSWYQQTPGQGLQFLFEYFSETQRNKGNFPGRFSGRQFSNSRSEMNVSTLELGDSALYLCASSLETTYEQYFGPGTRLTVT.

The CDR3 here is CASSASDSNTEAFF. DNA of the CDR3: TGTGCCAGCAGTGCTTCGGATTCGAACACTGAAGCTTTCTTT. This chain links TRBV25-1 with TRBJ1-1; D not resolved. Germline CDR1 and CDR2: MGHDK and SYGVNS. This CDR3 region has 14 residues. Between the trimmed V and J ends, which lost 4 bases and 1 base, there was a span of 10 bases.

The chain uses TRBV6-6 and TRBJ2-2; D unclear. The germline gives CDR1 MNHNY, CDR2 SVGAGI (reference sequence). This CDR3 contains 14 residues. Trimming removed 5 bases from V and 1 base from J, with 8 bases in between. The CDR3 DNA reads as TGTGCCAGCAGTCCCAGCCTGAACACCGGGGAGCTGTTTTTT. Protein: CASSPSLNTGELFF.

The chain couples TRBV18 to TRBJ2-1; unclear D gene. The CDR3 consists of 13 residues. Trimming pared 3 bases from V and 7 bases from J, leaving 10 bases between. CDR1 and CDR2 from the germline V gene are KGHSH and LQKENI. The CDR3 region has the DNA TGTGCCAGCTCACCGACCCGTGTGAATGAGCAGTTCTTC. It is translated as CASSPTRVNEQFF.

The genes are TRBV7-8 and TRBJ1-5; no reliable D call. The CDR3 extends over 14 amino acids. Germline-derived CDR1 and CDR2 are SGHVS and FQNEAQ. V was clipped by 5 bases and J by 3 bases, with 11 bases between them. The CDR3 nucleotides are TGTGCCAGCAGCGCCGGTAAAGCCAATCAGCCCCAGCATTTT. Amino acid sequence: CASSAGKANQPQHF.

The J gene is TRBJ1-1, the V gene TRBV10-3; D call uncertain. The CDR3 is made up of 12 amino acids. The V gene's germline CDR1 is ENHRY and CDR2 SYGVKD. V lost 3 bases and J 8 bases, leaving 10 bases between the germline ends. The CDR3: CAISDSAREAFF. The DNA for the CDR3 is TGTGCCATCAGTGATTCGGCAAGAGAAGCTTTCTTT.

Remarks on this clone: The same CDR3 can be traced to other DNA sequences in this sample. The chain joins TRBV9 to TRBJ1-6, with 11 nucleotides matching TRBD1. Trimming removed 0 bases from V and 6 bases from J; junction bases left unmatched: 2. Germline CDR1 is SGDLS and CDR2 is YYNGEE. The CDR3 contains 16 residues. Here the CDR3 DNA reads TGTGCCAGCAGCGTAGAAGGGACAGGGGGTAATTCACCCCTCCACTTT. Protein: CASSVEGTGGNSPLHF.

This chain joins TRBV6-1 and TRBJ2-2; D is possibly TRBD1 (6 bases). Germline CDR1 is MNHNS and CDR2 is SASEGT. The CDR3 spans 15 residues. V lost 6 bases and J lost 5, with 16 bases in between. CDR3 nucleotide sequence: TGTGCCAGCAGGGACAGAATGCTTGGGACCGGGGAGCTGTTTTTT. The encoded protein is CASRDRMLGTGELFF.